Reported below is one TCR beta chain. No cognate antigen has been identified for it. The record has no base qualities; no much larger clone is one base away. This record belongs to a study of T-cell reconstitution after alpha-beta-depleted transplantation in children (dated by TCRdb to 2016 to 2018). Looking at the study overall: The study quantitatively tracked T-cell immune reconstitution after TCRalphabeta/CD19-depleted allogeneic hematopoietic cell transplantation in children using TCR repertoire profiling.

The treatment or condition label on this specimen signifies: allogeneic hematopoietic cell transplantation with graft depleted of TCRalphabeta T cells and CD19 B cells. TCRalphabeta/CD19-depleted allogeneic hematopoietic cell grafts were given to the transplant recipients, all of whom were children. Library generation was performed with PCR. Sequenced on an Illumina HiSeq 2500. TCR library preparation used molecular barcoding, with unique molecular identifiers applied to normalize quantification of the TCRbeta repertoire. TCRdb ran its own pipeline on the public reads, namely fastp trimming at Q25 and MiXCR clone calling, and kept in-frame beta chains. Duplicate CDR3 protein sequences are folded into a single record with the most common DNA and genes. Within this sample are some 830,000 distinct CDR3 sequences, with around 15% of them counted one time only. The ten largest clonotypes hold around 5.3% of the sample.

Results and caveats for the whole study, not just this receptor: Over the following months the frequencies of hyperexpanded clones went down, and after one year T-cell counts and TCRbeta diversity were mostly credited to newly produced T cells. In some patients, high TCRbeta diversity at day 60 was attributed to recipient T cells and intrathymic progenitors that had survived conditioning. The apparently early alphabetaT-cell count recovery about two months after transplant was reportedly dependent on only several hundred rapidly expanded clones derived from non-depleted graft cells.

Sequences DFQATT (CDR1) and SNEGSKA (CDR2) are obtained from the germline V gene (reference sequence). After removal of 0 bases from V and 2 bases from J, the junction retains 2 bases not matched to a gene. The CDR3 covers 14 residues, taking in both the cysteine and the phenylalanine. This entry keeps only the CDR3 DNA: 42 bases, framed from base 1. The rearrangement joined TRBV20-1 to TRBJ2-3, with 7 middle bases fitting TRBD2. The origin of this receptor is a male patient aged 10 to 17 who had a stem cell transplant for acute lymphoblastic leukemia, so the T cells may come from the graft donor. Source: PBMCs, mostly from graft donor cells, taken 360 days after TCRalphabeta/CD19-depleted stem cell transplant. The CDR3 protein is CSARDGRATDTQYF. The nucleotides read TGCAGTGCTAGAGATGGGAGGGCCACAGATACGCAGTATTTT.